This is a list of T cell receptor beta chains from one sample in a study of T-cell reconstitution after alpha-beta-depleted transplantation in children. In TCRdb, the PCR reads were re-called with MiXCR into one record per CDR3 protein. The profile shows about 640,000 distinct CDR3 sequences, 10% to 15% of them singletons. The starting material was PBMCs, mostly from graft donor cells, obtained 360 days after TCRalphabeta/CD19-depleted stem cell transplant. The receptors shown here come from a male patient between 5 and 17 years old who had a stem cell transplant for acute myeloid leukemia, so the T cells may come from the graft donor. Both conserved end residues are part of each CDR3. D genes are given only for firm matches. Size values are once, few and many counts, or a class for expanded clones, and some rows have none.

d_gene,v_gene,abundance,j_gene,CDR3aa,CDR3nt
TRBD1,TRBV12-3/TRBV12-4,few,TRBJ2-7,CASRYTGTGGREQYF,TGTGCCAGCAGGTATACCGGGACAGGAGGTCGCGAGCAGTACTTC
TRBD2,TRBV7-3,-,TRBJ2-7,CASSLNRVAGKYEQYF,TGTGCCAGCAGCTTAAACCGAGTAGCGGGAAAATACGAGCAGTACTTC
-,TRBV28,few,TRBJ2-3,CASRDTTDTQYF,TGTGCCAGCAGGGACACCACAGATACGCAGTATTTT
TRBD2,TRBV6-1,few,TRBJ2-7,CASSRLAGGNEQYF,TGTGCCAGCAGCAGACTAGCGGGTGGGAACGAGCAGTACTTC
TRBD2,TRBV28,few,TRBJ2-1,CASSLGGLALQPAGNEQFF,TGTGCCAGCAGTCTGGGAGGGCTAGCGCTTCAACCCGCAGGAAATGAGCAGTTCTTC
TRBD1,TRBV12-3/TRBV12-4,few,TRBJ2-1,CASSSGQGRWNEQFF,TGTGCCAGCAGTTCTGGACAGGGGAGGTGGAATGAGCAGTTCTTC
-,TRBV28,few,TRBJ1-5,CASSLPGTQHF,TGTGCCAGCAGTTTACCTGGAACCCAGCATTTT
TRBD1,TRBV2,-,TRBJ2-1,CASGRTGWMSAEQFF,TGTGCCAGCGGGCGGACAGGGTGGATGTCAGCTGAGCAGTTCTTC
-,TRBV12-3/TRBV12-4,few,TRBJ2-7,CASSSPRHYEQYF,TGTGCCAGCAGTTCCCCCAGACACTACGAGCAGTACTTC
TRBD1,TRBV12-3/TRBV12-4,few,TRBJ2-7,CASSNRDRGNEQYF,TGTGCCAGCAGCAACCGGGACAGGGGCAACGAGCAGTACTTC
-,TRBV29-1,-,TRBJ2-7,CSVSTKRSSYEQYF,TGCAGCGTTTCAACTAAGAGGAGCTCCTACGAGCAGTACTTC
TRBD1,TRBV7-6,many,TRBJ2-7,CASSPLVLEQGAYEQYF,TGTGCCAGCAGCCCATTGGTCCTTGAACAGGGGGCCTACGAGCAGTACTTC
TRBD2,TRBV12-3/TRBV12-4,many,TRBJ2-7,CASSWGLALEQYF,TGTGCCAGCAGTTGGGGACTAGCGCTCGAGCAGTACTTC
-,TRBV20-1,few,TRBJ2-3,CRLIGTYTSDTQYF,TGCAGACTAATAGGCACCTACACATCAGATACGCAGTATTTT
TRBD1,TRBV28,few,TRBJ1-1,CASNGQGPESSGTEAFF,TGTGCCAGCAATGGACAGGGTCCCGAATCCTCTGGCACTGAAGCTTTCTTT
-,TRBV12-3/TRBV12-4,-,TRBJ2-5,CASSSTGFPRVAQYF,TGTGCCAGCAGTTCGACAGGATTCCCCAGAGTAGCCCAGTACTTC
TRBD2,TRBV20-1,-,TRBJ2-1,CSASGLADNEQFF,TGCAGTGCTAGTGGTCTAGCGGACAATGAGCAGTTCTTC
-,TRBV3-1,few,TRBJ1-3,CASSQVTGRSSGNTIYF,TGTGCCAGCAGCCAAGTCACCGGACGGTCCTCTGGAAACACCATATATTTT
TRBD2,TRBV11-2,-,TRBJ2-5,CASSLGATSGVFQETQYF,TGTGCCAGCAGCCTCGGGGCGACTAGCGGGGTCTTTCAAGAGACCCAGTACTTC